This passage covers 24 T cell receptor beta chains from one sample sequenced in a study of shared clonotypes between healthy human individuals. TCRdb's copy holds only in-frame clones and misses some; the assay was immunoSEQ multiplex PCR. This table has about 1 million clones, 70% to 80% appearing once. Sequenced material: memory CD4+ T cells sorted from blood. The subset was: CD45RA-negative fraction. The receptors shown here come from a man younger than 35 in good health.

As to this clone: The same CDR3 is also encoded by other DNA sequences in this sample. The rearrangement links TRBV5-1 to TRBJ1-4, with D tentatively TRBD1 (6 bases). Between the trimmed V and J ends, which lost 3 bases and 5 bases, there was a span of 11 bases. There are 14 residues in the CDR3. Per the germline V gene, CDR1 is SGHRS and CDR2 is YFSETQ. CDR3: CASSSGTNNEKLFF. The CDR3 bases are TGCGCCAGCAGCTCCGGGACAAACAATGAAAAACTGTTTTTT.

Only a few counts were recorded for this clone. V gene TRBV6-6 combines with J gene TRBJ1-2, with a possible D match to TRBD1 (5 bases). CDR3 size: 13 residues. Trimming took off 2 bases at V and 4 bases at J, with 8 bases between the two ends. Germline loops: CDR1 MNHNY, CDR2 SVGAGI (reference sequence). The CDR3 spells CASSYPGGYGYTF. In DNA form, the CDR3 reads TGTGCCAGCAGTTACCCTGGGGGCTATGGCTACACCTTC.

The rearrangement uses TRBV19 and TRBJ2-1, with 8 positions matching TRBD1. The germline V gene has CDR1 LNHDA and CDR2 SQIVND (reference sequence). The CDR3 runs to 15 residues. V dropped 6 bases and J dropped 3; count of bases not matched to a gene: 7. The chain's CDR3 is CASRGDRGYYNEQFF. The CDR3, as DNA: TGTGCCAGTAGAGGCGACAGGGGCTACTACAATGAGCAGTTCTTC. Drawing the rest from reference TRBV19 and TRBJ2-1, the complete variable domain is DGGITQSPKYLFRKEGQNVTLSCEQNLNHDAMYWYRQDPGQGLRLIYYSQIVNDFQKGDIAEGYSVSREKKESFPLTVTSAQKNPTAFYLCASRGDRGYYNEQFFGPGTRLTVL.

The genes are TRBV5-1 and TRBJ2-6; a possible D gene is TRBD1 (6 bases). V lost 4 bases, J lost 4 bases, and 12 bases lay in between. CDR3 length: 15 amino acids. Germline V CDR1 and CDR2: SGHRS, YFSETQ. The CDR3 DNA sequence: TGCGCCAGCAGCGAAACCGGGACAGGGGCCAACGTCCTGACTTTC. The encoded protein is CASSETGTGANVLTF.

This rearrangement joins TRBV10-3 to TRBJ2-7; TRBD1 matches 7 bases. The CDR3 consists of 15 residues. J was trimmed by 0 bases and V by 0 bases; bases with no gene match: 2. Looked up from germline, CDR1 is ENHRY and CDR2 is SYGVKD. This CDR3 is CAISESDRSSYEQYF. The DNA of the CDR3 is TGTGCCATCAGTGAGTCGGACAGGAGCTCCTACGAGCAGTACTTC.

The genes are TRBV10-3 and TRBJ1-2; 10 positions agree with TRBD1. V lost 7 bases to trimming and J lost 6 bases; unmatched junction nucleotides: 2. Germline V gene sequence: CDR1 ENHRY, CDR2 SYGVKD. The CDR3 is made up of 12 amino acids. In DNA, the CDR3 is TGTGCCATCACCGGACAGGGGGATGGCTACACCTTC. Translating it yields CAITGQGDGYTF.

Note on this clone: Since a much larger clone is just one base distant, this may be a read error. Other nucleotide sequences in the sample specify the same CDR3. For the CDR3, the DNA is TGTGCCAGCAGCTTAGCGGGGGCCTACGAGCAGTACTTC. Translated, it gives CASSLAGAYEQYF. V usage is TRBV7-2 and J usage is TRBJ2-7; the D call may be TRBD1 or TRBD2 (5 bases each). V lost 0 bases, J lost 2 bases, and 5 bases lay in between. There are 13 residues in the CDR3. Germline values: CDR1 SGHTA, CDR2 FQGNSA.

J is TRBJ2-2 and V is TRBV5-1; D call uncertain. The CDR3 covers 15 residues. CDR1 SGHRS and CDR2 YFSETQ come from the germline V gene. Trimming cost V 1 base and J 1 base, with 8 bases left between them. This chain's CDR3 is CASSLRFGNTGELFF. DNA of the CDR3: TGCGCCAGCAGCTTGCGCTTCGGGAACACCGGGGAGCTGTTTTTT.

The V gene is TRBV5-5, the J gene TRBJ1-5; weak D call: TRBD1 (6 bases). Germline values: CDR1 SGHKS, CDR2 YYEKEE (reference sequence). CDR3 length: 17 residues. Trimming stripped 1 base from V and 0 bases from J, with 14 bases between. The CDR3 is CASSLTGTTYSNQPQHF. CDR3 bases: TGTGCCAGCAGCTTGACCGGGACAACTTATAGCAATCAGCCCCAGCATTTT.

V gene TRBV6-1 combines with J gene TRBJ1-6, with 9 bases aligning to TRBD1. CDR1 MNHNS and CDR2 SASEGT come from the germline V gene. Trimming took 11 bases from V and 5 from J; bases not matched to a gene: 4. The CDR3 has 13 residues. In nucleotides, the CDR3 is TGTGCCCACCGGGACAGGGATAATTCACCCCTCCACTTT. Translated: CAHRDRDNSPLHF.

V and J are TRBV28 and TRBJ2-3, with D unresolved. The length of the CDR3 is 14 residues. Trimming removed 7 bases at V and 2 bases at J, with 13 bases between. Germline-derived CDR1 and CDR2 are MDHEN and SYDVKM. For the CDR3, the DNA is TGTGCCAGCATCGAAGGAGATAACACAGATACGCAGTATTTT. Its translation: CASIEGDNTDTQYF.

The chain combines TRBV18 with TRBJ2-4; possibly TRBD1 for D (6 bases). Germline V lookup: CDR1 KGHSH, CDR2 LQKENI. With 0 bases removed from V and 5 bases from J, the gap between germline ends came to 17 bases. This CDR3 region has 17 residues. The DNA of the CDR3 is TGTGCCAGCTCACCACCTTTAGGGGGACATAACCAAAACATTCAGTACTTC. Amino acids: CASSPPLGGHNQNIQYF.

Worth noting for this clone: Additional DNA sequences in this sample encode the identical CDR3. The chain employs TRBV5-1 and TRBJ1-5, with D possibly TRBD1 on 5 matching bases. CDR1 and CDR2 from the germline V gene are SGHRS and YFSETQ. Trimming took 0 bases from V and 4 from J, leaving 11 bases between them. CDR3 size: 15 residues. This CDR3 reads CASSLDGTSNQPQHF. The DNA for the CDR3 is TGCGCCAGCAGCTTGGACGGGACGTCGAATCAGCCCCAGCATTTT.

The chain employs TRBV30 and TRBJ1-3; 8 positions match TRBD1. The CDR3 contains 16 residues. Germline V gene sequence: CDR1 GTSNPN, CDR2 SVGIG (reference sequence). With 0 bases clipped from V and 2 bases from J, the junction kept 6 bases outside the gene matches. CDR3: CAWSVGTGTPGNTIYF. The CDR3 DNA follows: TGTGCCTGGAGTGTGGGGACAGGCACTCCTGGAAACACCATATATTTT.

For this clone: This CDR3 is also generated by other DNA sequences in the sample. V usage is TRBV5-1 and J usage is TRBJ1-5; no firm D call. With 0 bases removed from V and 2 bases from J, the gap between germline ends came to 9 bases. CDR1 and CDR2 (germline): SGHRS, YFSETQ. This CDR3 spans 15 amino acids. The CDR3, as DNA: TGCGCCAGCAGCTTGGGAGGGAGCGGCAATCAGCCCCAGCATTTT. Protein: CASSLGGSGNQPQHF.

This chain joins TRBV4-1 and TRBJ2-7; 10 bases fit TRBD2. V dropped 3 bases and J dropped 2; count of bases not matched to a gene: 7. There are 16 residues in the CDR3. CDR1 and CDR2 (germline): MGHRA, YSYEKL. The chain's CDR3 is CASSQPTSGAAYEQYF. The CDR3 DNA follows: TGCGCCAGCAGCCAGCCAACTAGCGGGGCCGCCTACGAGCAGTACTTC.

The gene calls are TRBV29-1 and TRBJ2-7; no firm D call. Germline values: CDR1 SQVTM, CDR2 ANQGSEA. The CDR3 loop spans 11 amino acids. Trimming removed 4 bases at V and 3 bases at J, with 7 bases between. CDR3 nucleotide sequence: TGCAGCGTTGTTTCTGGCTACGAGCAGTACTTC. This gives the protein CSVVSGYEQYF.

The rearrangement links TRBV5-1 to TRBJ1-3, with 8 positions matching TRBD1. The CDR3 has 18 residues. Trimming removed 4 bases from V and 4 bases from J; junction bases left unmatched: 16. Germline V CDR1 and CDR2: SGHRS, YFSETQ. The DNA of the CDR3 is TGCGCCAGCAGCCAGGGACAGGCGGTGTCGCGGAGGGGAAACACCATATATTTT. The encoded protein is CASSQGQAVSRRGNTIYF.

This clone showed up just once. This chain connects TRBV5-4 to TRBJ2-5; TRBD1 might be the D (7 bases). This CDR3 contains 15 residues. Looked up from germline, CDR1 is SGHNT and CDR2 is YYREEE (reference sequence). V lost 0 bases, J lost 5 bases, and 14 bases lay in between. The CDR3 protein is CASSLEGGGQETQYF. CDR3 nucleotide sequence: TGTGCCAGCAGCTTGGAAGGAGGGGGCCAGGAGACCCAGTACTTC.

The V call is TRBV4-1, the J call TRBJ2-2, with TRBD1 as a possible D gene (7 bases). The CDR3 totals 15 residues. CDR1 and CDR2 from the germline V gene are MGHRA and YSYEKL. V was clipped by 4 bases and J by 1 base, with 10 bases between them. In nucleotides, the CDR3 is TGCGCCAGCAGCCGCGGGACAGTGAACACCGGGGAGCTGTTTTTT. As protein: CASSRGTVNTGELFF.

The chain combines TRBV6-5 with TRBJ1-6, with 7 bases aligning to TRBD1. This CDR3 spans 15 amino acids. The ends lost 0 bases at V and 9 bases at J; junction bases unmatched: 5. Germline lookup yields CDR1 MNHEY and CDR2 SVGAGI. The CDR3 sequence is CASSYSRQGISPLHF. CDR3 DNA: TGTGCCAGCAGTTACTCGAGACAGGGTATTTCACCCCTCCACTTT.

This sequence joins TRBV5-6 and TRBJ2-3; D gene uncertain. V was cut by 2 bases and J by 1 base, with 5 bases left in between. In germline, CDR1 is SGHDT, CDR2 YYEEEE. The CDR3 length is 13 residues. This CDR3 is CASSFRGTDTQYF. In DNA form, the CDR3 reads TGTGCCAGCAGCTTTCGCGGCACAGATACGCAGTATTTT.

The table lists this clone with a few counts. The chain links TRBV11-3 to TRBJ2-3; 15 bases are shared with TRBD2. J lost 6 bases, V lost 6 bases, and 7 bases had no gene match. The CDR3 is 16 residues long. CDR1 is SGHNT, CDR2 YENEEA, per germline. CDR3 protein: CASSRGLAGGSDTQYF. The CDR3 nucleotides are TGTGCCAGCAGTCGGGGACTAGCGGGGGGTTCGGATACGCAGTATTTT. The variable domain in full, completed from reference TRBV11-3 and TRBJ2-3, reads EAGVVQSPRYKIIEKKQPVAFWCNPISGHNTLYWYLQNLGQGPELLIRYENEEAVDDSQLPKDRFSAERLKGVDSTLKIQPAELGDSAVYLCASSRGLAGGSDTQYFGPGTRLTVL.

The chain recombines TRBV29-1 with TRBJ1-2; the D is unclear. V was shortened by 6 bases and J by 4 bases, with 9 bases between the two germline ends. From germline, CDR1 is SQVTM and CDR2 ANQGSEA. This CDR3 region has 11 residues. The CDR3 protein is CSVAGLYGYTF. The DNA of the CDR3 is TGCAGCGTCGCCGGGCTCTATGGCTACACCTTC.